This T cell receptor beta chain was retrieved from a study of PD-L1 blockade in urothelial cancer. The study's findings and limits: Below-median pretreatment blood TCR clonality predicted better survival.

The CDR3 extends over 15 amino acids. Trimming shortened V by 3 bases and J by 2 bases, and 15 bases separated the two germline ends. Germline lookup yields CDR1 GTSNPN and CDR2 SVGIG (reference sequence). Regarding this clone: Antigen specificity is unknown.

Described time point: pretreatment peripheral blood. The study enrolled patients with locally advanced or metastatic urothelial carcinoma. Using immunoSEQ multiplex PCR, the repertoire was profiled, and TCRdb retains in-frame clones only, with some absent. The table has about 130,000 clones, about four fifths seen once. The rearrangement links TRBV30 to TRBJ2-3; possible D gene TRBD2, 5 bases. The sequenced sample was PBMCs, obtained around atezolizumab (anti-PD-L1) treatment. This clonotype was sampled from a man between 50 and 59 years old with urothelial cancer. This chain's CDR3 is CAWSDYFKATDTQYF. The CDR3 coding sequence is TGTGCCTGGAGCGACTACTTCAAAGCCACAGATACGCAGTATTTT.